A selection of T cell receptor beta chains follows, all from one sample in a study of blood T cell repertoires in COVID-19. Sequencing used immunoSEQ multiplex PCR; TCRdb keeps in-frame clones, though not all of them. The sample contains hundreds of thousands of clones, about 89% of which appear only once. Sequenced: peripheral blood. These receptors came from a middle-aged man with acute or convalescent COVID-19. CDR3s include the opening cysteine and the closing phenylalanine or tryptophan. The D gene is left open where the match is weak. Not all rows give a size; the values are once, few, many and, for expanded clones, a class.

v_call: TRBV30; d_call: -; clone_size: -; j_call: TRBJ2-1; cdr3_aa: CAWSGGRGSNEQFF; cdr3_nt: TGTGCCTGGAGCGGGGGGCGGGGTAGCAATGAGCAGTTCTTC
v_call: TRBV7-2; d_call: -; clone_size: -; j_call: TRBJ1-2; cdr3_aa: CAIPPGVHYGYTF; cdr3_nt: TGTGCCATCCCCCCGGGGGTCCACTATGGCTACACCTTC
v_call: TRBV5-1; d_call: TRBD2; clone_size: -; j_call: TRBJ2-2; cdr3_aa: CATRPLAGATGELFF; cdr3_nt: TGCGCCACCCGACCGCTAGCGGGGGCCACCGGGGAGCTGTTTTTT
v_call: TRBV19; d_call: TRBD1; clone_size: -; j_call: TRBJ1-2; cdr3_aa: CASSIDYRGYGYTF; cdr3_nt: TGTGCCAGTAGTATAGACTACAGGGGGTATGGCTACACCTTC
v_call: TRBV7-3; d_call: -; clone_size: many; j_call: TRBJ2-2; cdr3_aa: CASSRLGENTGELFF; cdr3_nt: TGTGCCAGCAGTAGGTTAGGAGAGAACACCGGGGAGCTGTTTTTT
v_call: TRBV29-1; d_call: -; clone_size: -; j_call: TRBJ1-1; cdr3_aa: CSVESRGSRGTGDTEAFF; cdr3_nt: TGCAGCGTTGAGAGTCGGGGCAGCAGAGGGACTGGGGACACTGAAGCTTTCTTT
v_call: TRBV7-2; d_call: TRBD1; clone_size: -; j_call: TRBJ2-1; cdr3_aa: CASSLMQGAYNEQFF; cdr3_nt: TGTGCCAGCAGCTTAATGCAGGGGGCTTACAATGAGCAGTTCTTC
v_call: TRBV6-6; d_call: -; clone_size: once; j_call: TRBJ1-3; cdr3_aa: CASSYYREGNTIYF; cdr3_nt: TGTGCCAGCAGTTATTACAGGGAGGGAAACACCATATATTTT
v_call: TRBV6-1; d_call: -; clone_size: -; j_call: TRBJ2-2; cdr3_aa: CASSEIGGSGELFF; cdr3_nt: TGTGCCAGCAGTGAAATAGGGGGTTCCGGGGAGCTGTTTTTT
v_call: TRBV2; d_call: TRBD1; clone_size: -; j_call: TRBJ1-2; cdr3_aa: CASGNTRDSALYGYTF; cdr3_nt: TGTGCCAGCGGCAACACAAGGGACAGTGCCCTCTATGGCTACACCTTC
v_call: TRBV5-1; d_call: -; clone_size: -; j_call: TRBJ2-1; cdr3_aa: CASSSQGYEQFF; cdr3_nt: TGCGCCAGCAGCTCACAGGGTTATGAGCAGTTCTTC
v_call: TRBV4-1; d_call: -; clone_size: -; j_call: TRBJ2-1; cdr3_aa: CASSPGLLNNEQFF; cdr3_nt: TGCGCCAGCAGCCCGGGACTCTTAAACAATGAGCAGTTCTTC
v_call: TRBV15; d_call: -; clone_size: few; j_call: TRBJ1-5; cdr3_aa: CATSRDRTVNQPQHF; cdr3_nt: TGTGCCACCAGCAGAGATCGAACGGTCAATCAGCCCCAGCATTTT
v_call: TRBV28; d_call: TRBD1; clone_size: -; j_call: TRBJ2-7; cdr3_aa: CASRKRGRSDEQYF; cdr3_nt: TGTGCCAGCAGGAAAAGGGGGCGCAGCGACGAGCAGTACTTC
v_call: TRBV13; d_call: -; clone_size: -; j_call: TRBJ1-1; cdr3_aa: CASSLGIGEAFF; cdr3_nt: TGTGCCAGCAGCTTAGGGATCGGTGAAGCTTTCTTT
v_call: TRBV19; d_call: TRBD1; clone_size: -; j_call: TRBJ1-2; cdr3_aa: CASSTGQVYGYTF; cdr3_nt: TGTGCCAGTAGTACGGGACAGGTTTATGGCTACACCTTC
v_call: TRBV6-5; d_call: -; clone_size: -; j_call: TRBJ2-2; cdr3_aa: CATFEGASGELFF; cdr3_nt: TGTGCCACCTTCGAAGGGGCCTCCGGGGAGCTGTTTTTT
v_call: TRBV4-1; d_call: TRBD1; clone_size: few; j_call: TRBJ1-3; cdr3_aa: CASSQRGPGNTIYF; cdr3_nt: TGCGCCAGCAGCCAAAGGGGGCCTGGAAACACCATATATTTT
v_call: TRBV9; d_call: TRBD1; clone_size: -; j_call: TRBJ1-3; cdr3_aa: CASSTSGQDANTIYF; cdr3_nt: TGTGCCAGCAGCACTTCTGGACAGGACGCAAACACCATATATTTT
v_call: TRBV11-2; d_call: TRBD2; clone_size: -; j_call: TRBJ2-5; cdr3_aa: CASSLVGASGGPRETQYF; cdr3_nt: TGTGCCAGCAGCTTAGTAGGGGCTAGCGGGGGGCCGAGAGAGACCCAGTACTTC
v_call: TRBV4-2; d_call: -; clone_size: -; j_call: TRBJ1-1; cdr3_aa: CASSQDQRAGVNTEAFF; cdr3_nt: TGTGCCAGCAGCCAAGATCAGAGGGCAGGGGTCAACACTGAAGCTTTCTTT
v_call: TRBV7-8; d_call: -; clone_size: -; j_call: TRBJ2-7; cdr3_aa: CASSFSPQGKGYEQYF; cdr3_nt: TGTGCCAGCAGCTTCTCCCCACAGGGAAAAGGCTACGAGCAGTACTTC
v_call: TRBV11-2; d_call: -; clone_size: -; j_call: TRBJ1-1; cdr3_aa: CASSLAEVTEAFF; cdr3_nt: TGTGCCAGCAGCTTAGCAGAGGTCACTGAAGCTTTCTTT
v_call: TRBV3-1/TRBV3-2; d_call: TRBD1; clone_size: once; j_call: TRBJ1-5; cdr3_aa: CASSQSTQGANSNQPQHF; cdr3_nt: TGTGCCAGCAGCCAATCTACTCAGGGGGCTAATAGCAATCAGCCCCAGCATTTT
v_call: TRBV6-2/TRBV6-3; d_call: -; clone_size: few; j_call: TRBJ2-7; cdr3_aa: CASSYSSLYEQYF; cdr3_nt: TGTGCCAGCAGTTACTCATCCCTCTACGAGCAGTACTTC
v_call: TRBV7-2; d_call: TRBD2; clone_size: -; j_call: TRBJ2-1; cdr3_aa: CASSNSGGTYNEQFF; cdr3_nt: TGTGCCAGCAGCAATAGCGGGGGTACCTACAATGAGCAGTTCTTC